This record looks at one T cell receptor (beta chain) sequence and its context. Antigen: not known. With 0 bases removed from V and 5 bases from J, the gap between germline ends came to 13 bases. The germline CDR1 and CDR2 sequences are MGHDK and SYGVNS. The CDR3 totals 15 residues. Researchers ran the PCR with 60 Vbeta and 13 Jbeta primers. The assay was immunoSEQ multiplex PCR, and TCRdb's table has in-frame clones only and misses some. The sample consists of about 110,000 clones, 80% to 85% of them appearing once. This entry belongs to a study of cytomegalovirus exposure and HLA in healthy donors. These donors counted as nominally healthy when sampled, but unrecorded immune exposures were likely. Study-level findings and limits: In a later analysis, a missense DCLRE1C variant was linked to TCR beta V- and J-gene trimming.

This TCR was recovered from a woman aged 55-70 years in good health and CMV-seropositive. The chain links TRBV25-1 to TRBJ1-1; D possibly corresponds to TRBD1 (5 bases). Specimen: PBMCs. CDR3 residues: CASSEYRGVWTEAFF. The DNA for the CDR3 is TGTGCCAGCAGTGAATATAGGGGCGTATGGACTGAAGCTTTCTTT.